The next 5 T cell receptor beta chains were all read from a single sample in a study of T cells after yellow fever vaccination. TCRdb itself ran the 5' RACE reads through MiXCR, one entry per CDR3 protein. This sample carries about 300,000 distinct CDR3 sequences, around 7.3% of them seen once, and the ten largest clones take roughly 19%. This material consisted of PBMCs, taken about 41 days after the first yellow fever vaccination. These receptors were collected from a man younger than 35 who received the YFV17D yellow fever vaccine.

J is TRBJ2-5 and V is TRBV11-2; D is perhaps TRBD1 (5 bases). The CDR3 covers 12 residues. Trimming removed 8 bases from V and 5 bases from J, with 12 bases in between. The germline gives CDR1 SGHAT, CDR2 FQNNGV. CDR3: CASRRATETQYF. DNA of the CDR3: TGTGCCAGCCGCAGGGCAACGGAGACCCAGTACTTC.

This clonotype was seen a handful of times. This rearrangement joins TRBV5-5 to TRBJ2-2, with TRBD1 identical over 8 bases. The germline CDR1 and CDR2 sequences are SGHKS and YYEKEE (reference sequence). V shed 1 base, J shed 5 bases, and the junction held 4 bases outside the gene matches. The CDR3 contains 15 residues. The CDR3 here is CASSLYGTGTGELFF. The CDR3 nucleotides read TGTGCCAGCAGCTTGTACGGGACAGGAACCGGGGAGCTGTTTTTT.

This clonotype has at least ten counts. The chain is built from TRBV5-1 and TRBJ1-2; maybe TRBD1 (6 bases). V shed 4 bases and J shed 2 bases, with 12 bases lying between them. CDR3 length: 14 amino acids. Germline values: CDR1 SGHRS, CDR2 YFSETQ. The CDR3 is CASSLDRQNYGYTF. The CDR3 bases are TGCGCCAGCAGCCTGGACAGACAAAACTATGGCTACACCTTC.

The chain uses TRBV19 and TRBJ2-3; the match to TRBD1 covers 7 bases. The germline V gene has CDR1 LNHDA and CDR2 SQIVND (reference sequence). This CDR3 contains 13 residues. The V segment lost 9 bases and the J segment 4 bases; nucleotides outside the gene matches: 7. The CDR3: CASKRQGSDTQYF. For the CDR3, the DNA is TGTGCCAGCAAGAGACAGGGTTCAGATACGCAGTATTTT. The entire variable domain, with the rest obtained from reference TRBV19 and TRBJ2-3, is as follows: DGGITQSPKYLFRKEGQNVTLSCEQNLNHDAMYWYRQDPGQGLRLIYYSQIVNDFQKGDIAEGYSVSREKKESFPLTVTSAQKNPTAFYLCASKRQGSDTQYFGPGTRLTVL.

This clonotype was seen a few times. This chain connects TRBV6-1 to TRBJ2-1, with TRBD2 matching over 7 bases. J lost 3 bases, V lost 6 bases, and 8 bases had no gene match. Germline V gene data show CDR1 as MNHNS and CDR2 as SASEGT. CDR3 length: 15 amino acids. This CDR3 is CASSPFSGVYNEQFF. The CDR3 DNA reads as TGTGCCAGCAGCCCCTTCAGCGGGGTCTACAATGAGCAGTTCTTC.